The clone carrying this T cell receptor (beta chain) has only a few counts. Antigen specificity is unknown. Every isolated RNA sample was fully reverse transcribed, so sequencing captured expressed TCRB transcripts. The table came from immunoSEQ multiplex PCR; TCRdb's copy has only in-frame clones and leaves some out. The sample gives under 950,000 clones, around a sixth of which show up once; about 0.02% is in the top ten. The germline gives CDR1 MNHEY, CDR2 SVGAGI. V shed 0 bases, J shed 7 bases, and the junction held 9 bases outside the gene matches. The CDR3 extends over 15 amino acids. This entry is derived from a study of beta chain features in type 1 diabetes. Overall study context: Patients and healthy donors were similar in age, gender and cell yields. Study conclusions and caveats: TCRB CDR3 length was moderately but significantly reduced in all four CD4+ subsets of Type 1 diabetes patients. Patients and controls would share equally any PCR tilt toward shorter templates. VDJ junctions from patients with type 1 diabetes contained fewer insertions and more deletions.

The TCR was taken from a woman aged 18-35 years in good health. The sequenced material came from naive CD4+ T cells from blood. The rearrangement uses TRBV6-5 and TRBJ2-7, with 7 bases matching TRBD1. CDR3 sequence reads: CASSYSPGQRNEQYF. The CDR3 DNA follows: TGTGCCAGCAGTTACTCCCCGGGACAGAGGAATGAGCAGTACTTC.